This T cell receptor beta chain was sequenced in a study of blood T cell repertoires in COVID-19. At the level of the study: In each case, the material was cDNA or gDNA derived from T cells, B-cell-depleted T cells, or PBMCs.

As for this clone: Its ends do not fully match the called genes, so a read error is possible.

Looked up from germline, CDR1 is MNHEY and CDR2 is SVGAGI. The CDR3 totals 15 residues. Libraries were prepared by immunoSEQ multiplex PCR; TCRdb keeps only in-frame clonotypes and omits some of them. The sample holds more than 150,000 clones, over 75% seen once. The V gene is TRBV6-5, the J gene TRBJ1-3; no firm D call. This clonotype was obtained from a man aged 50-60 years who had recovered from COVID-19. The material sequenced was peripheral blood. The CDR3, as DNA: TGTGCCAGCAGCTACTCGGGGAGCTCTGGAAACACCATATATTTT. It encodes CASSYSGSSGNTIYF.